Listed here are 16 T cell receptor beta chains from one sample, sequenced in a study of shared clonotypes between healthy human individuals (dated by TCRdb to the early 2020s). The library was produced with the immunoSEQ multiplex PCR assay. TCRdb retrieved this table from immuneACCESS and kept in-frame rearrangements only. Not all clones are present; in checked studies, unresolved V genes account for under half, and no reason is known for the remainder. The sample contains a few million clones, 92% of them found a single time. The biggest ten clones account for roughly 0.34% of the sample. The specimen was naive CD4+ T cells from PBMCs. The cell subset or site label corresponds to: CD45RA+ positively selected. The receptors stem from a young man in good health. Some clones in this sample may be carry-over from other donors' samples.

The count of this clone is one. This chain connects TRBV9 to TRBJ2-2, with 7 bases lining up with TRBD1. J gave up 2 bases and V 0 bases, and 4 bases lay outside the gene matches. Germline V gene sequence: CDR1 SGDLS, CDR2 YYNGEE. This CDR3 has 16 residues. The CDR3 DNA reads as TGTGCCAGCAGCGTAGCGACAGGGAGAAACACCGGGGAGCTGTTTTTT. It yields the protein CASSVATGRNTGELFF.

This clone has at least ten counts. This CDR3 is CASHRRDRNTEAFF. The CDR3 region has the DNA TGTGCCAGCCATAGACGGGATCGCAACACTGAAGCTTTCTTT. This chain uses TRBV7-8 with TRBJ1-1; D remains ambiguous. Germline V gives CDR1 SGHVS, CDR2 FQNEAQ. The germline V and J ends were trimmed by 8 bases and 2 bases, with 15 bases remaining between them. The length of the CDR3 is 14 residues.

This clone was recorded only once. This CDR3 is also generated by other DNA sequences in the sample. The chain is built from TRBV28 and TRBJ2-7; D remains unclear. The germline V gene has CDR1 MDHEN and CDR2 SYDVKM. The length of the CDR3 is 11 residues. Trimming left V 5 bases short and J 3 bases short, with 5 bases between. The CDR3 nucleotides are TGTGCCAGCAGTCTTCACTACGAGCAGTACTTC. Its translation is CASSLHYEQYF.

This chain uses TRBV11-2 with TRBJ2-7; weak D call: TRBD2 (5 bases). The ends were cut back, 0 bases at V and 2 bases at J, with 11 bases in the middle. From germline, CDR1 is SGHAT and CDR2 FQNNGV. This CDR3 has 15 amino acids. The CDR3 DNA reads TGTGCCAGCAGCTTAGATCGGGGTTATACCTACGAGCAGTACTTC. Amino acids: CASSLDRGYTYEQYF.

The chain carries TRBV2 and TRBJ2-3; D possibly uses TRBD1 or TRBD2 (5 bases each). Deletions cut 0 bases from V and 6 bases from J, with 16 bases between. CDR3 length: 16 amino acids. Germline CDR1 and CDR2: SNHLY and FYNNEI. CDR3 sequence: CASSEAGGGWGDTQYF. The CDR3 DNA reads TGTGCCAGCAGTGAAGCAGGCGGAGGTTGGGGGGATACGCAGTATTTT.

This rearrangement joins TRBV19 to TRBJ2-1; 7 bases line up with TRBD2. Germline CDR1 LNHDA, CDR2 SQIVND (reference sequence). The CDR3 sequence is 16 residues long. The ends lost 5 bases at V and 5 bases at J; junction bases unmatched: 12. In nucleotides, the CDR3 is TGTGCCAGTAGTCGGGGTTTGCTAGCGGCTAACAATGAGCAGTTCTTC. The encoded protein is CASSRGLLAANNEQFF. Together with reference TRBV19 and TRBJ2-1, the CDR3 gives the full variable domain: DGGITQSPKYLFRKEGQNVTLSCEQNLNHDAMYWYRQDPGQGLRLIYYSQIVNDFQKGDIAEGYSVSREKKESFPLTVTSAQKNPTAFYLCASSRGLLAANNEQFFGPGTRLTVL.

This sequence joins TRBV4-1 and TRBJ1-2; D ambiguous. The CDR3 is 12 amino acids. V lost 0 bases, J lost 3 bases, and 2 bases lay in between. Germline V lookup: CDR1 MGHRA, CDR2 YSYEKL. The CDR3 loop is CASSQEYYGYTF. The CDR3 DNA reads TGCGCCAGCAGCCAAGAATACTATGGCTACACCTTC.

The chain combines TRBV6-1 with TRBJ2-4; D not certain. Trimming left V 2 bases short and J 6 bases short, with 8 bases between. The CDR3 is made up of 13 amino acids. Germline V gene lookup returns CDR1 MNHNS and CDR2 SASEGT. The CDR3 is CASSEMAANIQYF. The CDR3 nucleotides are TGTGCCAGCAGTGAAATGGCGGCAAACATTCAGTACTTC.

This chain uses TRBV5-1 with TRBJ2-7, with D perhaps assigned TRBD1 or TRBD2 (5 bases each). Trimming took 0 bases from V and 5 from J, leaving 15 bases between them. The CDR3 runs to 15 residues. In germline, CDR1 is SGHRS, CDR2 YFSETQ. The CDR3 loop is CASSLGGTNDHEQYF. The CDR3 DNA reads as TGCGCCAGCAGCTTGGGAGGGACCAATGACCACGAGCAGTACTTC.

This chain uses TRBV5-1 with TRBJ2-3, with D perhaps given as TRBD1 or TRBD2 (6 bases each). Germline CDR1 is SGHRS and CDR2 is YFSETQ. V lost 5 bases, J lost 4 bases, and 14 bases lay in between. The CDR3 consists of 14 residues. This chain's CDR3 is CASRQMGGADTQYF. CDR3 DNA sequence: TGCGCCAGCAGACAAATGGGGGGCGCAGATACGCAGTATTTT.

The chain combines TRBV27 with TRBJ2-2; the match to TRBD2 covers 12 bases. With V trimmed by 7 bases and J by 9 bases, 9 bases remained unmatched. The CDR3 sequence is 15 residues long. The germline CDR1 and CDR2 sequences are MNHEY and SMNVEV (reference sequence). For the CDR3, the DNA is TGTGCCAGCACCCTGCTAGCGGGAGGGCCACGGGAGCTGTTTTTT. Translated, it gives CASTLLAGGPRELFF.

The J gene is TRBJ1-1, the V gene TRBV6-5, with D unclear. Germline assignment: CDR1 MNHEY and CDR2 SVGAGI. The CDR3 has 13 residues. V gave up 6 bases and J gave up 4 bases, with 12 bases separating them. CDR3: CASRLGLGTEAFF. Here the CDR3 DNA reads TGTGCCAGCAGGCTCGGGTTGGGCACTGAAGCTTTCTTT.

The chain has TRBV6-1 and TRBJ2-2, with 7 nucleotides matching TRBD2. The V segment lost 2 bases and the J segment 0 bases; nucleotides outside the gene matches: 9. This CDR3 contains 18 residues. The V gene's germline CDR1 is MNHNS and CDR2 SASEGT. The CDR3, as DNA: TGTGCCAGCAGTGAAATGGGACTACTCTATTCGAACACCGGGGAGCTGTTTTTT. Its protein is CASSEMGLLYSNTGELFF.

In this sample, this clone turned up once. The chain carries TRBV11-3 and TRBJ2-7; D call uncertain. Germline CDR1 and CDR2: SGHNT and YENEEA. This CDR3 region has 14 residues. Deletions cut 4 bases from V and 5 bases from J, with 15 bases between. The CDR3 nucleotides are TGTGCCAGCAGCTCTTCCGGGTTCTCGGACGAGCAGTACTTC. Translation gives CASSSSGFSDEQYF.

V usage is TRBV2 and J usage is TRBJ2-3; 13 bases match TRBD2. With V trimmed by 2 bases and J by 5 bases, 4 bases remained unmatched. This CDR3 contains 16 residues. Germline CDR1 reads SNHLY; CDR2 reads FYNNEI. In nucleotides, the CDR3 is TGTGCCAGCAGTGAATCCGGACTAGCGGGGGTAGATACGCAGTATTTT. This codes for CASSESGLAGVDTQYF.

The V call is TRBV5-1, the J call TRBJ1-1; D not certain. This CDR3 is built from 15 residues. The V gene's germline CDR1 is SGHRS and CDR2 YFSETQ. V shed 1 base and J shed 1 base, with 11 bases lying between them. CDR3 coding DNA: TGCGCCAGCAGCTTGCTCGAAATGGGGAACACTGAAGCTTTCTTT. Its protein product is CASSLLEMGNTEAFF.